A selection of T cell receptor beta chains follows, all from one sample in a study of memory CD4+ T cells and cytomegalovirus serostatus. Some clones are missing from TCRdb's copy, which holds only in-frame ones; the method was immunoSEQ multiplex PCR. This table holds 30,000 to 40,000 clones, over 65% found once. Sequencing was performed on memory CD4+ T cells from blood. Receptors were obtained from an adult in good health and CMV-seronegative. CDR3s include the opening cysteine and the closing phenylalanine or tryptophan. D genes are given only for firm matches. Some rows have no size entry. The others give once, few or many, or a class for an expanded clone.

clone size	D gene	V gene	J gene	CDR3 protein	CDR3 DNA
.	TRBD1	TRBV5-6	TRBJ2-2	CASSSGTGVFWNTGELFF	TGTGCCAGCAGCTCGGGGACAGGGGTATTCTGGAACACCGGGGAGCTGTTTTTT
.	TRBD1	TRBV9	TRBJ1-1	CASSAQGQANTEAFF	TGTGCCAGCAGCGCGCAGGGACAGGCGAACACTGAAGCTTTCTTT
.	.	TRBV5-6	TRBJ1-2	CASSLNDGYTF	TGTGCCAGCAGCCTCAATGATGGCTACACCTTC
few	.	TRBV5-6	TRBJ2-5	CASSLSGQGTRETQYF	TGTGCCAGCAGCTTGTCCGGGCAGGGCACTCGAGAGACCCAGTACTTC
.	.	TRBV30	TRBJ1-5	CAWSVLGQPQHF	TGTGCCTGGAGTGTACTAGGGCAGCCCCAGCATTTT
.	TRBD1	TRBV5-1	TRBJ1-2	CASSLGRGQGPNYGYTF	TGCGCCAGCAGCTTGGGGCGCGGACAGGGGCCTAACTATGGCTACACCTTC
.	.	TRBV5-4	TRBJ1-3	CASSIDRFSGNTIYF	TGTGCCAGCAGCATTGACAGGTTCTCTGGAAACACCATATATTTT
.	.	TRBV7-6	TRBJ2-3	CASSFLEDTQYF	TGTGCCAGCAGCTTTTTGGAAGATACGCAGTATTTT
.	.	TRBV15	TRBJ1-5	CATSRDLDQPQHF	TGTGCCACCAGCAGAGATCTTGATCAGCCCCAGCATTTT
few	TRBD2	TRBV7-9	TRBJ2-1	CASSSYSSAGGNNEQFF	TGTGCCAGCAGCTCCTATTCATCCGCGGGGGGTAACAATGAGCAGTTCTTC
.	TRBD1	TRBV7-9	TRBJ1-2	CASRDTGGQSYTF	TGTGCCAGCAGGGATACAGGGGGTCAGAGCTACACCTTC
.	.	TRBV7-8	TRBJ1-5	CASSLPGEGYSNQPQHF	TGTGCCAGCAGCCTGCCGGGGGAGGGGTATAGCAATCAGCCCCAGCATTTT
.	TRBD2	TRBV7-2	TRBJ2-3	CASSYRTSGVVAQYF	TGTGCCAGCAGCTACCGGACTAGCGGGGTTGTCGCGCAGTATTTT
once	.	TRBV5-1	TRBJ1-2	CASSLRYSGSNYGYTF	TGCGCCAGCAGCTTGAGGTATTCAGGGAGTAACTATGGCTACACCTTC
.	TRBD2	TRBV19	TRBJ2-3	CASSVTSGRTDTQYF	TGTGCCAGTAGTGTCACTAGCGGGCGGACAGATACGCAGTATTTT
.	.	TRBV14	TRBJ2-7	CASSLTRENEQYF	TGTGCCAGCAGCCTAACCAGGGAGAACGAGCAGTACTTC
few	.	TRBV6-6	TRBJ1-1	CASRPWVNTEAFF	TGTGCCAGCAGGCCTTGGGTGAACACTGAAGCTTTCTTT
.	TRBD2	TRBV11-3	TRBJ2-2	CASSSQTSGRHTGELFF	TGTGCCAGCAGCTCCCAGACTAGCGGGCGTCACACCGGGGAGCTGTTTTTT
.	.	TRBV10-3	TRBJ1-1	CAIRPQQGNTEAFF	TGTGCCATCCGCCCTCAGCAGGGGAACACTGAAGCTTTCTTT
.	.	TRBV7-9	TRBJ1-2	CASSLIPGATRHYGYTF	TGTGCCAGCAGCTTAATCCCGGGAGCTACTAGGCACTATGGCTACACCTTC
few	.	TRBV7-9	TRBJ2-3	CASSPTGAADTQYF	TGTGCCAGCAGCCCGACGGGGGCAGCAGATACGCAGTATTTT
.	.	TRBV18	TRBJ2-7	CASSPGQGRTYEQYF	TGTGCCAGCTCACCAGGGCAGGGGCGCACCTACGAGCAGTACTTC
.	TRBD1	TRBV11-3	TRBJ2-1	CASSLRQGNPYNEQFF	TGTGCCAGCAGCTTACGACAGGGAAATCCGTACAATGAGCAGTTCTTC
once	.	TRBV4-1	TRBJ1-6	CASSQSREQGSNSPLHF	TGCGCCAGCAGCCAATCGAGGGAACAGGGTTCTAATTCACCCCTCCACTTT
.	.	TRBV18	TRBJ2-2	CASSYGMDNRAGELFF	TGTGCCAGCTCATACGGAATGGACAACCGGGCCGGGGAGCTGTTTTTT
.	.	TRBV5-6	TRBJ1-2	CASSTGTPGFYGYTF	TGTGCCAGCAGCACCGGGACACCCGGCTTCTATGGCTACACCTTC
.	TRBD1	TRBV27	TRBJ1-2	CASSQGGPWGYTF	TGTGCCAGCAGCCAGGGGGGGCCCTGGGGCTACACCTTC
.	TRBD2	TRBV10-3	TRBJ2-3	CAISQAGDYSDTQYF	TGTGCCATCAGTCAAGCGGGGGACTACTCAGATACGCAGTATTTT
.	TRBD1	TRBV27	TRBJ2-7	CASSSPGQQGNKQYF	TGTGCCAGCAGTTCCCCGGGACAGCAAGGAAACAAGCAGTACTTC
.	TRBD2	TRBV5-4	TRBJ2-5	CASSLTSGTVETQYF	TGTGCCAGCAGCTTGACTAGCGGGACCGTGGAGACCCAGTACTTC
few	TRBD1	TRBV27	TRBJ2-7	CASSSGTGPYEQYF	TGTGCCAGCAGCTCCGGGACAGGCCCCTACGAGCAGTACTTC
.	TRBD1	TRBV30	TRBJ1-5	CAWGGTGAQGPQHF	TGTGCCTGGGGGGGGACAGGCGCACAGGGGCCCCAGCATTTT
.	.	TRBV12-2	TRBJ2-1	CASRLNLAGANEQFF	TGTGCAAGTCGCTTAAATCTAGCGGGGGCAAATGAGCAGTTCTTC
.	.	TRBV13	TRBJ1-1	CASSLGHLRGRADMTEAFF	TGTGCCAGCAGCTTAGGCCACCTACGGGGGCGGGCTGACATGACTGAAGCTTTCTTT
.	.	TRBV19	TRBJ2-3	CASSIGSRPTDTQYF	TGTGCCAGTAGTATAGGGTCACGCCCCACAGATACGCAGTATTTT
.	.	TRBV30	TRBJ1-6	CAWNDDRTYNSPLHF	TGTGCCTGGAATGATGACAGGACCTATAATTCACCCCTCCACTTT
once	.	TRBV6-6	TRBJ1-5	CASSYSESQPQHF	TGTGCCAGCAGTTACTCTGAGAGTCAGCCCCAGCATTTT
once	.	TRBV9	TRBJ2-1	CASSVEGGGSQFF	TGTGCCAGCAGCGTAGAGGGGGGAGGGTCACAGTTCTTC
.	.	TRBV30	TRBJ1-3	CAWSSGNTIYF	TGTGCCTGGAGTTCTGGAAACACCATATATTTT
.	.	TRBV14	TRBJ2-7	CASSQDGFQYF	TGTGCCAGCAGCCAAGACGGCTTTCAGTACTTC
.	.	TRBV5-1	TRBJ2-2	CASSLTEGGTGELFF	TGCGCCAGCAGCTTGACAGAGGGAGGCACCGGGGAGCTGTTTTTT
.	TRBD1	TRBV29-1	TRBJ1-2	CSAGQGSSGYTF	TGCAGCGCCGGACAGGGCAGTTCCGGCTACACCTTC
.	TRBD1	TRBV2	TRBJ1-6	CASRGTGGSYNSPLHF	TGTGCCAGCAGGGGGACAGGTGGCTCCTATAATTCACCCCTCCACTTT
.	.	TRBV5-4	TRBJ2-5	CASSLKGRETQYF	TGTGCCAGCAGCCTTAAGGGAAGAGAGACCCAGTACTTC
.	TRBD2	TRBV27	TRBJ2-5	CASSLAGGLGDLETQYF	TGTGCCAGCAGCCTCGCGGGGGGATTGGGTGACCTTGAGACCCAGTACTTC
.	.	TRBV2	TRBJ1-2	CASIRRTLNYGYTF	TGTGCCAGCATTCGACGGACGTTGAACTATGGCTACACCTTC
.	.	TRBV4-1	TRBJ1-5	CASSQDGTTGRPQPQHF	TGCGCCAGCAGCCAAGATGGGACGACAGGCCGCCCTCAGCCCCAGCATTTT
.	.	TRBV12-5	TRBJ1-1	CASGLSVNTEAFF	TGTGCTAGTGGTCTGAGCGTGAACACTGAAGCTTTCTTT
.	TRBD1	TRBV14	TRBJ1-3	CASSPGQARSGNTIYF	TGTGCCAGCAGCCCGGGACAGGCGAGATCTGGAAACACCATATATTTT
few	.	TRBV4-1	TRBJ1-1	CASSQDLSGAVDTEAFF	TGCGCCAGCAGCCAAGATCTATCGGGGGCGGTGGACACTGAAGCTTTCTTT
.	TRBD1	TRBV9	TRBJ2-2	CASSVATGTGIGELFF	TGTGCCAGCAGCGTAGCTACGGGGACAGGGATCGGGGAGCTGTTTTTT
.	TRBD1	TRBV7-3	TRBJ1-2	CASSLGPDRGSGYTF	TGTGCCAGCAGCTTAGGACCGGACAGGGGCAGCGGCTACACCTTC
.	.	TRBV11-1	TRBJ1-3	CASSIRWGRSSGNTIYF	TGTGCCAGCAGCATCCGATGGGGACGCAGCTCTGGAAACACCATATATTTT
.	.	TRBV29-1	TRBJ1-2	CSVGGFYGYTF	TGCAGCGTTGGGGGCTTCTATGGCTACACCTTC
once	.	TRBV30	TRBJ2-1	CAWKENVGSYNEQFF	TGTGCCTGGAAGGAGAACGTCGGCTCCTACAATGAGCAGTTCTTC